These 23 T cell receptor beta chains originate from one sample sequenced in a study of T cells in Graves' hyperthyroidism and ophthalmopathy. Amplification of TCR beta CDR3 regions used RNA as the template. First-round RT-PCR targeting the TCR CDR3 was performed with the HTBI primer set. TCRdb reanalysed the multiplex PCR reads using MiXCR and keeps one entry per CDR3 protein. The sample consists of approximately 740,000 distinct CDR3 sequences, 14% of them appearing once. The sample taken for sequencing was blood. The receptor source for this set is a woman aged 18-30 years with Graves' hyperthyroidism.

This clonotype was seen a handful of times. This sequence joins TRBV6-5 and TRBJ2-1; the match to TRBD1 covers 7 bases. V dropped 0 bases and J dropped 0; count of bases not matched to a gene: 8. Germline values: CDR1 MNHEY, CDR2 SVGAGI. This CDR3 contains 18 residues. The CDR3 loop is CASSYSTYDRVSYNEQFF. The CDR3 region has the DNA TGTGCCAGCAGTTACTCGACGTACGACAGGGTCTCCTACAATGAGCAGTTCTTC.

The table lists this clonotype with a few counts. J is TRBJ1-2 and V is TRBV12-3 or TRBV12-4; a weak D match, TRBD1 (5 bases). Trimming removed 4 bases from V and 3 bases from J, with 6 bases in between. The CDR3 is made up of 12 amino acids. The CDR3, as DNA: TGTGCCAGCAGTTCAGGGTACTATGGCTACACCTTC. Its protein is CASSSGYYGYTF.

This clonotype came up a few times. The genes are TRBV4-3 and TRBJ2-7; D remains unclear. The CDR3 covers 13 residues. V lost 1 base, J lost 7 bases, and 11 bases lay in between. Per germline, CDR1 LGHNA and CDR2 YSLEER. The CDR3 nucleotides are TGCGCCAGCAGCCAAGGGCCGGCCTGGGAGCAGTACTTC. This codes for CASSQGPAWEQYF.

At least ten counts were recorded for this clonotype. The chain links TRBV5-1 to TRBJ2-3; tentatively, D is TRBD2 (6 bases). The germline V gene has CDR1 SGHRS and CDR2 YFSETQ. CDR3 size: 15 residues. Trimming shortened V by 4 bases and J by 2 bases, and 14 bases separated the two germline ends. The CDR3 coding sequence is TGCGCCAGCAGCACGGCCGGGAGCCCCACAGATACGCAGTATTTT. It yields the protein CASSTAGSPTDTQYF.

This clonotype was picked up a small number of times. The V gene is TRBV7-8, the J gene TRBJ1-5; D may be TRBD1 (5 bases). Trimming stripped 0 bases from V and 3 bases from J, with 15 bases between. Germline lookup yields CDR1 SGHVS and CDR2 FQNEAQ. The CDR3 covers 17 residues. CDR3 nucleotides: TGTGCCAGCAGCTTAGCCAGCTTGGGGCCCATCAATCAGCCCCAGCATTTT. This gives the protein CASSLASLGPINQPQHF.

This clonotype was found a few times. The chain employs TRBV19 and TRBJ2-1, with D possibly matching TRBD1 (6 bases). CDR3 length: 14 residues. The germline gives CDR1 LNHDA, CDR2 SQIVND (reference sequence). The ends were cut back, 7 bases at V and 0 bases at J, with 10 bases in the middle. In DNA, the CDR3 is TGTGCCAGTACCGACAGGAGCTCCTACAATGAGCAGTTCTTC. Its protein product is CASTDRSSYNEQFF.

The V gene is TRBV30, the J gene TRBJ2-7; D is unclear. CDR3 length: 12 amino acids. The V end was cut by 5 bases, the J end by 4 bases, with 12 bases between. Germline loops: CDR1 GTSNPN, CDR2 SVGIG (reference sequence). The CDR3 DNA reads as TGTGCCTGGGAACGCGTGGGGTACGAGCAGTACTTC. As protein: CAWERVGYEQYF.

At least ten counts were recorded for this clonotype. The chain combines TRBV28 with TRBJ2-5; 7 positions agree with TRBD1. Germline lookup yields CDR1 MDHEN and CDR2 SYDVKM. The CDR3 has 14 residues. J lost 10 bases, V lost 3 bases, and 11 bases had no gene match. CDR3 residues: CASSFQDRMGGQYF. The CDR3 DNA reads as TGTGCCAGCAGTTTCCAGGACAGGATGGGTGGCCAGTACTTC.

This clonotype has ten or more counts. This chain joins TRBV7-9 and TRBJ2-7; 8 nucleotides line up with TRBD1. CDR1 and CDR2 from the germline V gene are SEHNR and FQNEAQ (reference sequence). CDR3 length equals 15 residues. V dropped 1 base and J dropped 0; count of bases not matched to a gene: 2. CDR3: CASSLGQGISYEQYF. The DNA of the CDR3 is TGTGCCAGCAGCTTAGGACAGGGGATCTCCTACGAGCAGTACTTC.

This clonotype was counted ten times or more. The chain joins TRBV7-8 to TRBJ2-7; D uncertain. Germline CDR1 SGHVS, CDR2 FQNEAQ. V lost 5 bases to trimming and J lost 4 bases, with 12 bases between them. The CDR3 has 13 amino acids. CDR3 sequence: CASSPEHRYEQYF. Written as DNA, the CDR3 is TGTGCCAGCAGCCCCGAGCACAGATACGAGCAGTACTTC.

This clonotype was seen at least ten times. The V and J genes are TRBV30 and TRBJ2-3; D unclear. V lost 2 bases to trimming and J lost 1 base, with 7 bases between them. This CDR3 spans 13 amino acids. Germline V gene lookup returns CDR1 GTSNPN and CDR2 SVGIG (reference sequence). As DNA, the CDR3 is TGTGCCTGGAGTAAGGTAGGCACAGATACGCAGTATTTT. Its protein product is CAWSKVGTDTQYF. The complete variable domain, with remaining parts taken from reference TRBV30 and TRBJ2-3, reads SQTIHQWPATLVQPVGSPLSLECTVEGTSNPNLYWYRQAAGRGLQLLFYSVGIGQISSEVPQNLSASRPQDRQFILSSKKLLLSDSGFYLCAWSKVGTDTQYFGPGTRLTVL.

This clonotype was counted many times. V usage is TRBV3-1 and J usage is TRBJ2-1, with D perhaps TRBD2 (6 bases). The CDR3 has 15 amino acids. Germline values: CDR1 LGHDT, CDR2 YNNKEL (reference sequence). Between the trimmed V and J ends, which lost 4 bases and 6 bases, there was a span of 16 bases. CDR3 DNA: TGTGCCAGCAGCCCGGATCGCCTAGCGTTCAATGAGCAGTTCTTC. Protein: CASSPDRLAFNEQFF.

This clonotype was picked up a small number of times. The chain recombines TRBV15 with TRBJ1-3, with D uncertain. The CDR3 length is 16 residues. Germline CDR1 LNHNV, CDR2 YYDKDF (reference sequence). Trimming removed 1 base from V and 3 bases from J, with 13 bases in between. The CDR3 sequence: CATSRGREAIGNTIYF. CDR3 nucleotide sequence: TGTGCCACCAGCAGAGGAAGGGAGGCGATTGGAAACACCATATATTTT.

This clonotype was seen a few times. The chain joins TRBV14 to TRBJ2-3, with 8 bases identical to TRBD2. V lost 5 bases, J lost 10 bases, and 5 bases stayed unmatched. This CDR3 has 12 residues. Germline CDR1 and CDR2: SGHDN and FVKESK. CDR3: CASSVSGTAQYF. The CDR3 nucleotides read TGTGCCAGCAGCGTTAGCGGGACGGCGCAGTATTTT. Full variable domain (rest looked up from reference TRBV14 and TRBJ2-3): EAGVTQFPSHSVIEKGQTVTLRCDPISGHDNLYWYRRVMGKEIKFLLHFVKESKQDESGMPNNRFLAERTGGTYSTLKVQPAELEDSGVYFCASSVSGTAQYFGPGTRLTVL.

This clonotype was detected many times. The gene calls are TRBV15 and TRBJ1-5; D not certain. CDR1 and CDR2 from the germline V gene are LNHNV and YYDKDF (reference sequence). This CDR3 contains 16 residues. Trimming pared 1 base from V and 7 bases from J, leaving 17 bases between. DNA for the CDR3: TGTGCCACCAGCAGAGTAAGGTCCAGCGAGGGCCAGCCCCAGCATTTT. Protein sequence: CATSRVRSSEGQPQHF.

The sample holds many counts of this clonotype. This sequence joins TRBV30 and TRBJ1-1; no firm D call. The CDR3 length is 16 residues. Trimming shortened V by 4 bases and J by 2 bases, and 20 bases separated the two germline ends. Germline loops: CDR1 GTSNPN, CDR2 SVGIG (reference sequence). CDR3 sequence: CAWNSEGRTGNTEAFF. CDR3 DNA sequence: TGTGCCTGGAATAGTGAGGGAAGGACCGGAAACACTGAAGCTTTCTTT.

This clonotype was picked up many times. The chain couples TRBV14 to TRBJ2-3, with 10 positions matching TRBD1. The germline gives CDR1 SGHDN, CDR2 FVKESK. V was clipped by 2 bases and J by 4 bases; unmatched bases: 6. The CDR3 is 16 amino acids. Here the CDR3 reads CASSQRPGTGADTQYF. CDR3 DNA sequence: TGTGCCAGCAGCCAACGTCCAGGGACAGGGGCAGATACGCAGTATTTT.

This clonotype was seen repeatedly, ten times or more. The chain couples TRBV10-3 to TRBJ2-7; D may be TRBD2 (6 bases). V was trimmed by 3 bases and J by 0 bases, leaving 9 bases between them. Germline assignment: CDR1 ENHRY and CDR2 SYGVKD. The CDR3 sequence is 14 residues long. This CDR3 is CAISDSGRSYEQYF. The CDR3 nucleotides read TGTGCCATCAGTGATAGCGGACGCTCCTACGAGCAGTACTTC.

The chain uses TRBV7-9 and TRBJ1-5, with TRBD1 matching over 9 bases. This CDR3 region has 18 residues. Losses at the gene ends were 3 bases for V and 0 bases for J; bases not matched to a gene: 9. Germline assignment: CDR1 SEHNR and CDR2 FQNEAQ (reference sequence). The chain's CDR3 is CASSFSQGTGSSNQPQHF. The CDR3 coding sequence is TGTGCCAGCAGCTTTTCGCAAGGGACAGGGAGTAGCAATCAGCCCCAGCATTTT.

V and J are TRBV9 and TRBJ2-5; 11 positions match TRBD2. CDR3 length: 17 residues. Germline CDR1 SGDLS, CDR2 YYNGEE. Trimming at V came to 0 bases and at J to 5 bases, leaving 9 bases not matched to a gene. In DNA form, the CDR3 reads TGTGCCAGCAGCGTAGAGGCGACTAGCGGGATTAAGGAGACCCAGTACTTC. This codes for CASSVEATSGIKETQYF.

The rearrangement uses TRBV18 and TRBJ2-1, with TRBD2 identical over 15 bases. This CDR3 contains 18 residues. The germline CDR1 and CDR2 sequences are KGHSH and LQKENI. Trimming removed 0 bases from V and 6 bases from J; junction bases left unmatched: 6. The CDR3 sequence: CASSPPGLAGGLINEQFF. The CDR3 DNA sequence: TGTGCCAGCTCACCACCGGGACTAGCGGGAGGTCTCATCAATGAGCAGTTCTTC.

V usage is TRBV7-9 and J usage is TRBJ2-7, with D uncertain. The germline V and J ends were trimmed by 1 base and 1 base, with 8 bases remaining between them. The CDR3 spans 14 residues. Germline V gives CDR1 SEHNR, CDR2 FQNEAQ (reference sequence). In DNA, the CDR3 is TGTGCCAGCAGCTTAGATCACAGATCCTACGAGCAGTACTTC. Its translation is CASSLDHRSYEQYF.

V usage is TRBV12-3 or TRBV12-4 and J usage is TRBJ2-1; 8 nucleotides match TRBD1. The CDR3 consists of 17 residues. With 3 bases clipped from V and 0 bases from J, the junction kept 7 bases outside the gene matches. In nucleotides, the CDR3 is TGTGCCAGCAGTTTTAGTGGACAGGGTAGCTCCTACAATGAGCAGTTCTTC. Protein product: CASSFSGQGSSYNEQFF.